This passage covers 10 T cell receptor beta chains from one sample sequenced in a study of shared clonotypes between healthy human individuals. Using immunoSEQ multiplex PCR, the repertoire was profiled, and TCRdb retains in-frame clones only, with some absent. Here the sample spans about 2 million clones, about 95% being singletons. It was CD45RO-negative cells, positively selected for CCR7, that made up naive CD8 cells, with terminally differentiated effector memory CD45RA+ cells excluded. The material sequenced was naive CD8+ T cells sorted from blood. The receptors come from a man aged 18-30 years in good health.

The chain links TRBV27 to TRBJ1-1; 9 bases agree with TRBD1. Germline lookup yields CDR1 MNHEY and CDR2 SMNVEV (reference sequence). Losses at the gene ends were 8 bases for V and 4 bases for J; bases not matched to a gene: 5. The CDR3 loop spans 13 amino acids. The CDR3 reads CASGTGQVTEAFF. The CDR3 nucleotides read TGTGCCAGCGGGACAGGGCAGGTCACTGAAGCTTTCTTT.

The V and J genes are TRBV10-2 and TRBJ1-4; no clear D. Trimming took off 3 bases at V and 7 bases at J, with 12 bases between the two ends. Germline assignment: CDR1 WSHSY and CDR2 SAAADI. The CDR3 loop spans 14 amino acids. The CDR3 region is CASSDGVEGEKLFF. In DNA, the CDR3 is TGCGCCAGCAGTGATGGGGTGGAGGGTGAAAAACTGTTTTTT.

V usage is TRBV6-5 and J usage is TRBJ2-2; possibly TRBD1 for D (6 bases). Trimming removed 6 bases from V and 7 bases from J, with 12 bases in between. The V gene's germline CDR1 is MNHEY and CDR2 SVGAGI. CDR3 length: 13 amino acids. CDR3 sequence reads: CASRLGGNGELFF. The DNA for the CDR3 is TGTGCCAGCAGGCTAGGGGGAAACGGGGAGCTGTTTTTT.

The V and J genes are TRBV4-3 and TRBJ1-1; D might be TRBD1 (5 bases). Germline CDR1 LGHNA, CDR2 YSLEER. The CDR3 has 13 residues. The V gene lost 5 bases and the J gene lost 1 base, with 8 bases spanning the gap. The CDR3 loop is CASSWGRNTEAFF. For the CDR3, the DNA is TGCGCCAGCAGCTGGGGACGGAACACTGAAGCTTTCTTT.

The rearrangement links TRBV7-9 to TRBJ2-1, with 8 bases fitting TRBD1. J was trimmed by 5 bases and V by 4 bases; bases with no gene match: 10. Germline V lookup: CDR1 SEHNR, CDR2 FQNEAQ (reference sequence). This CDR3 has 16 residues. This CDR3 is CASSSLDRAPHNEQFF. The CDR3 DNA reads TGTGCCAGCAGCTCCTTGGACAGGGCACCTCACAATGAGCAGTTCTTC.

For this clone: Other DNA sequences in this sample translate to the same CDR3. CDR3 sequence: CAWSAGGTEAFF. CDR3 coding DNA: TGTGCCTGGAGTGCAGGGGGCACTGAAGCTTTCTTT. This rearrangement joins TRBV30 to TRBJ1-1, with TRBD1 identical over 7 bases. Unmatched junction bases numbered 0, after V lost 1 base and J lost 4 bases. Germline lookup yields CDR1 GTSNPN and CDR2 SVGIG (reference sequence). The length of the CDR3 is 12 residues.

The V and J genes are TRBV4-2 and TRBJ2-7; D is possibly TRBD1 (5 bases). Germline CDR1 and CDR2: LGHNA and YNFKEQ. V was cut by 0 bases and J by 2 bases, with 11 bases left in between. This CDR3 is built from 15 residues. The CDR3 protein is CASSQDPGSAYEQYF. The CDR3 DNA follows: TGTGCCAGCAGCCAAGACCCAGGGTCCGCCTACGAGCAGTACTTC.

The rearrangement uses TRBV27 and TRBJ2-3, with D perhaps TRBD1 (6 bases). Germline CDR1 is MNHEY and CDR2 is SMNVEV (reference sequence). This CDR3 comprises 15 residues. Trimming shortened V by 6 bases and J by 5 bases, and 18 bases separated the two germline ends. CDR3 sequence reads: CASSHEGHPKDTQYF. CDR3 nucleotide sequence: TGTGCCAGCAGCCATGAGGGACACCCAAAAGATACGCAGTATTTT.

The chain employs TRBV4-1 and TRBJ1-5, with a tentative D call TRBD1 (5 bases). V was shortened by 1 base and J by 1 base, with 8 bases between the two germline ends. Germline CDR1 MGHRA, CDR2 YSYEKL. The length of the CDR3 is 15 residues. This CDR3 reads CASSQVDISNQPQHF. The CDR3 DNA reads TGCGCCAGCAGCCAAGTGGACATAAGCAATCAGCCCCAGCATTTT.

The chain links TRBV9 to TRBJ1-1, with D possibly being TRBD1 (5 bases). Germline CDR1 SGDLS, CDR2 YYNGEE. CDR3 length equals 14 residues. Trimming took off 4 bases at V and 1 base at J, with 11 bases between the two ends. The CDR3 reads CASSPGLGNTEAFF. CDR3 coding DNA: TGTGCCAGCAGCCCGGGACTGGGGAACACTGAAGCTTTCTTT.